The entry that follows covers one T cell receptor beta chain sequence. These data are taken from a study of blood T cell repertoires in COVID-19. Study context: Sites in the United States, Italy and Spain provided acute and convalescent COVID-19 samples. T cells, B-cell-depleted T cells, or PBMCs provided the cDNA or gDNA that served as material.

The V and J ends lost 6 bases and 5 bases, in that order; junction bases with no gene match: 3. The CDR3 spans 13 residues. The germline gives CDR1 MNHNY, CDR2 SVGAGI (reference sequence). Authors' analysis steps: Reference gene primer amplification gave nucleated cell count estimates. Profiling relied on immunoSEQ multiplex PCR, and the TCRdb table lists in-frame clones only, not all of them. V, J and clone size reflect that table, while D and trimming were determined from the DNA. Of roughly 140,000 clones detected, 81% appear once; the ten largest clones hold around 8.2%. Sequences were obtained from peripheral blood. V is TRBV6-6 and J is TRBJ1-3, with 8 bases fitting TRBD1. The clonotype comes from a human donor in a cohort sampled during active COVID-19. The CDR3 DNA sequence: TGTGCCAGCAGGGACAGGGTTAGAAACACCATATATTTT. Translating it yields CASRDRVRNTIYF.